These T cell receptor beta chains were read from a single sample in a study of T-cell reconstitution after alpha-beta-depleted transplantation in children. TCRdb redid the calling of the PCR reads with MiXCR, one entry per CDR3 protein. This table has roughly 610,000 distinct CDR3 sequences, about 10% appearing once. Sequenced here: PBMCs from the stem cell graft donor, sampled from the stem cell graft. These receptors all stem from a human donor who donated a stem cell graft to a child with acute myeloid leukemia. Both conserved end residues are part of each CDR3. Fields, in order: clone size, V gene, J gene, D gene, CDR3 DNA, CDR3 protein. D genes are given only for firm matches. Clone sizes are given selectively: once, few, many, or a class where the clone is expanded.

clone size: .
V gene: TRBV12-3/TRBV12-4
J gene: TRBJ2-7
D gene: TRBD1
CDR3 DNA: TGTGCCAGCAGTTTAATCTTGGCCAGGGGGTTCTACGAGCAGTACTTC
CDR3 protein: CASSLILARGFYEQYF

clone size: .
V gene: TRBV15
J gene: TRBJ2-2
D gene: .
CDR3 DNA: TGTGCCACCAGCGGACGGTCTCTAGCCTTCACCGGGGAGCTGTTTTTT
CDR3 protein: CATSGRSLAFTGELFF

clone size: few
V gene: TRBV3-1
J gene: TRBJ2-7
D gene: .
CDR3 DNA: TGTGCCAGCAGCCAGGATTTTACAGGGAGACAGTACTTC
CDR3 protein: CASSQDFTGRQYF

clone size: many
V gene: TRBV28
J gene: TRBJ1-3
D gene: .
CDR3 DNA: TGTGCCAGTCTACCGGGAACTGGAAACACCATATATTTT
CDR3 protein: CASLPGTGNTIYF

clone size: many
V gene: TRBV28
J gene: TRBJ2-5
D gene: .
CDR3 DNA: TGTGCCAGCAGTTTATCCATCTCGGGCCAAGAGACCCAGTACTTC
CDR3 protein: CASSLSISGQETQYF

clone size: .
V gene: TRBV5-1
J gene: TRBJ2-1
D gene: TRBD1
CDR3 DNA: TGCGCCAGCAGCTTCCGGGACAGATACAATGAGCAGTTCTTC
CDR3 protein: CASSFRDRYNEQFF

clone size: many
V gene: TRBV29-1
J gene: TRBJ2-7
D gene: TRBD2
CDR3 DNA: TGCAGCGTTGAACCCGCCGGAGGACTAGCGGTCGAGCAGTACTTC
CDR3 protein: CSVEPAGGLAVEQYF

clone size: few
V gene: TRBV20-1
J gene: TRBJ1-4
D gene: TRBD1
CDR3 DNA: TGCAGTGCTAGGGACAGGGCCCCTGCAACTAATGAAAAACTGTTTTTT
CDR3 protein: CSARDRAPATNEKLFF

clone size: many
V gene: TRBV12-3/TRBV12-4
J gene: TRBJ2-7
D gene: .
CDR3 DNA: TGTGCCAGCAGTCCCACAGGGAACTACGAGCAGTACTTC
CDR3 protein: CASSPTGNYEQYF

clone size: few
V gene: TRBV15
J gene: TRBJ2-3
D gene: TRBD2
CDR3 DNA: TGTGCCACCAGCAGAGGAGTCGGGACTAGCATTCCAGATACGCAGTATTTT
CDR3 protein: CATSRGVGTSIPDTQYF

clone size: few
V gene: TRBV20-1
J gene: TRBJ2-1
D gene: .
CDR3 DNA: TGCAGTGCTTCCGACCGCGAGCAGTTCTTC
CDR3 protein: CSASDREQFF

clone size: few
V gene: TRBV7-2
J gene: TRBJ2-3
D gene: .
CDR3 DNA: TGTGCCAGCAGCTTACTAGCTGTAGGTGAAGATACGCAGTATTTT
CDR3 protein: CASSLLAVGEDTQYF

clone size: .
V gene: TRBV6-1
J gene: TRBJ1-3
D gene: .
CDR3 DNA: TGTGCCAGCAGCTCCCAGGGCGGGGTTGGAAACACCATATATTTT
CDR3 protein: CASSSQGGVGNTIYF

clone size: many
V gene: TRBV29-1
J gene: TRBJ2-2
D gene: .
CDR3 DNA: TGCAGCGTTCAAACAGGGGGAGGGGCCGGGGAGCTGTTTTTT
CDR3 protein: CSVQTGGGAGELFF

clone size: .
V gene: TRBV7-2
J gene: TRBJ1-6
D gene: .
CDR3 DNA: TGTGCCAGCAGCTTAGGACCCGGGTCACAAACACCCCTCCACTTT
CDR3 protein: CASSLGPGSQTPLHF

clone size: .
V gene: TRBV6-2/TRBV6-3
J gene: TRBJ2-7
D gene: TRBD1
CDR3 DNA: TGTGCCAGCAGAGATCCGGGACAGATAGACGAGCAGTACTTC
CDR3 protein: CASRDPGQIDEQYF

clone size: few
V gene: TRBV6-1
J gene: TRBJ1-5
D gene: .
CDR3 DNA: TGTGCCAGCAGCCCTCCAATGCGACGCCGAAATCAGCCCCAGCATTTT
CDR3 protein: CASSPPMRRRNQPQHF

clone size: few
V gene: TRBV6-5
J gene: TRBJ1-1
D gene: .
CDR3 DNA: TGTGCCAGCAGTGACTCAGGCAGGGGTATTCCTGAAGCTTTCTTT
CDR3 protein: CASSDSGRGIPEAFF

clone size: .
V gene: TRBV11-2
J gene: TRBJ2-7
D gene: .
CDR3 DNA: TGTGCCAGCAGCGCCTGGGGCGGTTCCTACGAGCAGTACTTC
CDR3 protein: CASSAWGGSYEQYF

clone size: few
V gene: TRBV6-1
J gene: TRBJ1-2
D gene: TRBD1
CDR3 DNA: TGTGCCAGCACTGAGACAGGGGGCGTCTATGGCTACACCTTC
CDR3 protein: CASTETGGVYGYTF

clone size: .
V gene: TRBV5-1
J gene: TRBJ2-5
D gene: .
CDR3 DNA: TGCGCCAGCAGTGACATTGGGCAACAAGAGACCCAGTACTTC
CDR3 protein: CASSDIGQQETQYF

clone size: .
V gene: TRBV12-3/TRBV12-4
J gene: TRBJ2-5
D gene: .
CDR3 DNA: TGTGCCAGCAGTTCATGGGAGGGGGGGGCTAAGTACCAAGAGACCCAGTACTTC
CDR3 protein: CASSSWEGGAKYQETQYF

clone size: many
V gene: TRBV20-1
J gene: TRBJ2-3
D gene: .
CDR3 DNA: TGCAGTGCTAGTTCCACAGATACGCAGTATTTT
CDR3 protein: CSASSTDTQYF

clone size: few
V gene: TRBV5-1
J gene: TRBJ2-7
D gene: TRBD2
CDR3 DNA: TGCGCCAGCAGCATCGGAAGCGGGAATGAGCAGTACTTC
CDR3 protein: CASSIGSGNEQYF

clone size: many
V gene: TRBV7-9
J gene: TRBJ2-1
D gene: .
CDR3 DNA: TGTGCCAGCAGCGACCCTGGCGGGGTCGGTGAGCAGTTCTTC
CDR3 protein: CASSDPGGVGEQFF

clone size: few
V gene: TRBV19
J gene: TRBJ1-1
D gene: .
CDR3 DNA: TGTGCCAGTAGTATAGTCGCCATGAACACTGAAGCTTTCTTT
CDR3 protein: CASSIVAMNTEAFF

clone size: few
V gene: TRBV5-1
J gene: TRBJ2-7
D gene: TRBD2
CDR3 DNA: TGCGCCAGCAGCTGGGGGACTAGCGGCCCCTACGAGCAGTACTTC
CDR3 protein: CASSWGTSGPYEQYF

clone size: .
V gene: TRBV20-1
J gene: TRBJ2-3
D gene: TRBD2
CDR3 DNA: TGCAGCTTGAAGCGGGAGCGGACAGATACGCAGTATTTT
CDR3 protein: CSLKRERTDTQYF

clone size: many
V gene: TRBV7-3
J gene: TRBJ2-7
D gene: TRBD1
CDR3 DNA: TGTGCCAGCAGCTTAGGGGGACAGGGGTCCTACGAGCAGTACTTC
CDR3 protein: CASSLGGQGSYEQYF

clone size: few
V gene: TRBV5-6
J gene: TRBJ2-7
D gene: TRBD2
CDR3 DNA: TGTGCCAGCAGCTCCCGGGGACTACCAATTCAACACGAGCAGTACTTC
CDR3 protein: CASSSRGLPIQHEQYF

clone size: .
V gene: TRBV7-6
J gene: TRBJ2-7
D gene: .
CDR3 DNA: TGTGCCAGCAGCTTACTGAAGGGCGGCGAGCAGTACTTC
CDR3 protein: CASSLLKGGEQYF

clone size: few
V gene: TRBV5-5
J gene: TRBJ1-2
D gene: .
CDR3 DNA: TGTGCCAGCAGCTGGAGACAGTCTAACTATGGCTACACCTTC
CDR3 protein: CASSWRQSNYGYTF

clone size: few
V gene: TRBV9
J gene: TRBJ2-5
D gene: .
CDR3 DNA: TGTGCCAGCACCTCAATAAACCAAGAGACCCAGTACTTC
CDR3 protein: CASTSINQETQYF

clone size: few
V gene: TRBV14
J gene: TRBJ2-1
D gene: TRBD1
CDR3 DNA: TGTGCCAGCCAGGGGTGGGACAGGGACAACAATGAGCAGTTCTTC
CDR3 protein: CASQGWDRDNNEQFF

clone size: many
V gene: TRBV29-1
J gene: TRBJ1-5
D gene: .
CDR3 DNA: TGCAGCGTTGAGTCCGGGACACCGGGAGCCCAGCATTTT
CDR3 protein: CSVESGTPGAQHF

clone size: .
V gene: TRBV29-1
J gene: TRBJ2-5
D gene: TRBD1
CDR3 DNA: TGCAGCGGTACAGGGGTCCAAGAGACCCAGTACTTC
CDR3 protein: CSGTGVQETQYF

clone size: many
V gene: TRBV9
J gene: TRBJ2-1
D gene: TRBD2
CDR3 DNA: TGTGCCAGCAGCTCCCGGGACTACCACTCCTACAATGAGCAGTTCTTC
CDR3 protein: CASSSRDYHSYNEQFF

clone size: few
V gene: TRBV12-3/TRBV12-4
J gene: TRBJ2-1
D gene: .
CDR3 DNA: TGTGCCAGCAGTTTCGTCCGGGACACGTACAATGAGCAGTTCTTC
CDR3 protein: CASSFVRDTYNEQFF

clone size: .
V gene: TRBV7-2
J gene: TRBJ1-2
D gene: .
CDR3 DNA: TGTGCCAGCAGCTCCGGGAGGCACTATGGCTACACCTTC
CDR3 protein: CASSSGRHYGYTF

clone size: few
V gene: TRBV20-1
J gene: TRBJ2-5
D gene: .
CDR3 DNA: TGCAGTGCTAGACCTGACTACAGCGAGACCCAGTACTTC
CDR3 protein: CSARPDYSETQYF

clone size: .
V gene: TRBV20-1
J gene: TRBJ2-2
D gene: TRBD2
CDR3 DNA: TGCAGTGCTAGAGATCGAATGGAGGAGCGGGGCATGGGCACCGGGGAGCTGTTTTTT
CDR3 protein: CSARDRMEERGMGTGELFF

clone size: many
V gene: TRBV20-1
J gene: TRBJ2-6
D gene: .
CDR3 DNA: TGCAGTGCTAGAGATCCCCGAGCTGGGGCCAACGTCCTGACTTTC
CDR3 protein: CSARDPRAGANVLTF

clone size: few
V gene: TRBV7-2
J gene: TRBJ2-3
D gene: .
CDR3 DNA: TGTGCCAGCAGCTCCTGGATCGTAGGGCATACGCAGTATTTT
CDR3 protein: CASSSWIVGHTQYF

clone size: many
V gene: TRBV7-9
J gene: TRBJ2-7
D gene: TRBD2
CDR3 DNA: TGTGCCAGCAGCACTAGTACTAGCGGGAGCTACGAGCAGTACTTC
CDR3 protein: CASSTSTSGSYEQYF

clone size: many
V gene: TRBV15
J gene: TRBJ2-1
D gene: .
CDR3 DNA: TGTGCCACCAGCAGCGTCTCAGGGAGAGACAATGAGCAGTTCTTC
CDR3 protein: CATSSVSGRDNEQFF

clone size: few
V gene: TRBV7-9
J gene: TRBJ2-7
D gene: TRBD2
CDR3 DNA: TGTGCCAGCCTAACTAGCGGGAGCTACGAGCAGTACTTC
CDR3 protein: CASLTSGSYEQYF

clone size: many
V gene: TRBV5-1
J gene: TRBJ2-7
D gene: TRBD2
CDR3 DNA: TGCGCCAGCAGGCGGGGGTCAAGCTCCTACGAGCAGTACTTC
CDR3 protein: CASRRGSSSYEQYF

clone size: .
V gene: TRBV5-1
J gene: TRBJ2-3
D gene: .
CDR3 DNA: TGCGCCAGCAGCTTGGGGACCAGCCCAGATACGCAGTATTTT
CDR3 protein: CASSLGTSPDTQYF

clone size: .
V gene: TRBV27
J gene: TRBJ1-2
D gene: .
CDR3 DNA: TGTGCCAGCAGTTTAGAGTACTCGGGCCGTCTTAACTATGGCTACACCTTC
CDR3 protein: CASSLEYSGRLNYGYTF

clone size: few
V gene: TRBV2
J gene: TRBJ2-1
D gene: .
CDR3 DNA: TGTGCCAGCAGTGATCAGGAGGGCCTGTACAATGAGCAGTTCTTC
CDR3 protein: CASSDQEGLYNEQFF

clone size: .
V gene: TRBV20-1
J gene: TRBJ1-5
D gene: .
CDR3 DNA: TGCAGTGCTACAGGGAGTTTAAGCAATCAGCCCCAGCATTTT
CDR3 protein: CSATGSLSNQPQHF

clone size: .
V gene: TRBV12-3/TRBV12-4
J gene: TRBJ2-5
D gene: .
CDR3 DNA: TGTGCCAGCAGTCCAGCGGGTCTTGCTATCTTC
CDR3 protein: CASSPAGLAIF